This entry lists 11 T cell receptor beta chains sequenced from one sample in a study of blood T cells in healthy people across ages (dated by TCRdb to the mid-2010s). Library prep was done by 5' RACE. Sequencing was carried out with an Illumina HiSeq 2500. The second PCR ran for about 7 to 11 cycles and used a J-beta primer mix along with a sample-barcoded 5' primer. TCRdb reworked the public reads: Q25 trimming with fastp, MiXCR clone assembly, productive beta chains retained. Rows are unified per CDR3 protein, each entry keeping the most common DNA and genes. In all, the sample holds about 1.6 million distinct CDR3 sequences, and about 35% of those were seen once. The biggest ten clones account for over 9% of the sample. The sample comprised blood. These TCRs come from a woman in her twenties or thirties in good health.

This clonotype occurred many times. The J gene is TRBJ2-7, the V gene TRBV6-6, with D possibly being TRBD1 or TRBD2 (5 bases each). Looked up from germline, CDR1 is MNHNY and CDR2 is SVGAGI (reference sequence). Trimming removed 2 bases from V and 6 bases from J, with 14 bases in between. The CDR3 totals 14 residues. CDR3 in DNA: TGTGCCAGCAGTTACGACCCCGAGGGGTCCGAGCAGTACTTC. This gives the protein CASSYDPEGSEQYF.

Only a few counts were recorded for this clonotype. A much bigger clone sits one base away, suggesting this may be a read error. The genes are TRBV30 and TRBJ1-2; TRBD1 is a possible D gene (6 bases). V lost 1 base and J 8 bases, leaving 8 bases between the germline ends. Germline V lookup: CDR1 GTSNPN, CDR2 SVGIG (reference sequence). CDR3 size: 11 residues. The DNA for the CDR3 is TGTGCCTGGAGTGAGGGGGGGGGCTACACCTTC. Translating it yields CAWSEGGGYTF.

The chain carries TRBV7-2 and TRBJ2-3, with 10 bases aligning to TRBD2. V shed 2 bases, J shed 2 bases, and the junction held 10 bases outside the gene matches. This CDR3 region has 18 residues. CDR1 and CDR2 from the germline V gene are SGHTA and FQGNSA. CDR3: CASSLRPSSGGYTDTQYF. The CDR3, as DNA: TGTGCCAGCAGCTTAAGACCATCTAGCGGGGGCTACACAGATACGCAGTATTTT.

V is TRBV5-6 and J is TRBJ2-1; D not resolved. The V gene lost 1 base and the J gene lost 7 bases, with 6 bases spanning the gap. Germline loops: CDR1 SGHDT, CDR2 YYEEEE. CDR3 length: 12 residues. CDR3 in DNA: TGTGCCAGCAGCTTGACCCAAAATGAGCAGTTCTTC. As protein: CASSLTQNEQFF.

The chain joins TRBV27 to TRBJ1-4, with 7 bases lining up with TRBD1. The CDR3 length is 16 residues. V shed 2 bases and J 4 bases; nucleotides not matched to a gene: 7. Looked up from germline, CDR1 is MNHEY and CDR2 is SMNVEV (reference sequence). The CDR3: CASSLDREGINEKLFF. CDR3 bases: TGTGCCAGCAGTTTAGACAGGGAAGGGATTAATGAAAAACTGTTTTTT.

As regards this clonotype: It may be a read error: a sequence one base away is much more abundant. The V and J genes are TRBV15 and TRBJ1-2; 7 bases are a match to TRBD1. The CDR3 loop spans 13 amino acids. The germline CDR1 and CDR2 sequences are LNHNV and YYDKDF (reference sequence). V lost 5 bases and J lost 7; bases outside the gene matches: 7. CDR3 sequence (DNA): TGTGCCACCAGCGGGGTACAGGGGAGTGGCTACACCTTC. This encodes CATSGVQGSGYTF.

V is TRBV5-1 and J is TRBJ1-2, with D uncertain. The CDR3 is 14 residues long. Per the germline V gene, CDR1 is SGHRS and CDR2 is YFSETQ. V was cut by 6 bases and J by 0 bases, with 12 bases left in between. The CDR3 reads CASTYSTANYGYTF. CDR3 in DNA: TGCGCCAGCACCTATTCAACTGCTAACTATGGCTACACCTTC.

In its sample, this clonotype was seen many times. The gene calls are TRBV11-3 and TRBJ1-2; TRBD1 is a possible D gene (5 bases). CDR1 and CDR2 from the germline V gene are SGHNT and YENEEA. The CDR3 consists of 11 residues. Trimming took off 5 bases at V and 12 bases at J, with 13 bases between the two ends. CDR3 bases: TGTGCCAGCAGCCCGGGGCAGGGCCACACCTTC. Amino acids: CASSPGQGHTF.

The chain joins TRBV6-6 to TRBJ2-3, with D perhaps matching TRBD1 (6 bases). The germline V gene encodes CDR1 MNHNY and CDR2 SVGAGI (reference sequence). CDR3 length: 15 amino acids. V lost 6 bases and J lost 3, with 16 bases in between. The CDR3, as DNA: TGTGCCAGCAGAGAGGGGGTGCAGGCGACAGATACGCAGTATTTT. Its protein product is CASREGVQATDTQYF.

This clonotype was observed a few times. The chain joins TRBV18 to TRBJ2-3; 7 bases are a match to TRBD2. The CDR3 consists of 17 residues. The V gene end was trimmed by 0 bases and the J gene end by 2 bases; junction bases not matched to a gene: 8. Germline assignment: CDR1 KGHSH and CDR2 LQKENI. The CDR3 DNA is TGTGCCAGCTCACCACCCGTCCTAGCGGAACCCACAGATACGCAGTATTTT. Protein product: CASSPPVLAEPTDTQYF. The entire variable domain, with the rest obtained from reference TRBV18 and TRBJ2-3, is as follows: NAGVMQNPRHLVRRRGQEARLRCSPMKGHSHVYWYRQLPEEGLKFMVYLQKENIIDESGMPKERFSAEFPKEGPSILRIQQVVRGDSAAYFCASSPPVLAEPTDTQYFGPGTRLTVL.

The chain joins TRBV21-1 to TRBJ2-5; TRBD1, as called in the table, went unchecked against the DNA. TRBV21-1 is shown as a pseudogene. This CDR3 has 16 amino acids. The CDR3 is CASSKRRDRGSMEQYF. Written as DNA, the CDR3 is TGTGCCAGCAGCAAAAGGAGGGACAGGGGTTCAATGGAGCAGTACTTC.